This note documents a single T cell receptor beta chain sequence. Its specificity is unknown. The sample belongs to a study of cytomegalovirus exposure and HLA in healthy donors. Researchers ran the PCR with 60 Vbeta and 13 Jbeta primers. Measured with immunoSEQ multiplex PCR; TCRdb has only the in-frame clones, and not every one. The data show 95,000 to 150,000 clones, approximately 72% seen once. General study results and limits: Later analysis associated a missense DCLRE1C variant with TCR beta V- and J-gene trimming. Further analysis was carried out later, and it showed several of the most significant clusters appearing linked to common viral pathogens. Most subjects' HLA-A and HLA-B alleles were reportedly predicted from TCR beta sequences.

Trimming cost V 2 bases and J 1 base, with 6 bases left between them. The CDR3 consists of 13 residues. Germline V CDR1 and CDR2: SGHRS, YFSETQ. The chain employs TRBV5-1 and TRBJ1-2, with D uncertain. The source of this sequence is a young man in good health and CMV-seronegative. The specimen sequenced was PBMCs. CDR3 region: CASSLTDNYGYTF. CDR3 sequence (DNA): TGCGCCAGCAGCTTAACAGATAACTATGGCTACACCTTC.